Each of the 11 T cell receptor beta chains below was sequenced from the same sample in a study of shared clonotypes between healthy human individuals. Assay: immunoSEQ multiplex PCR; the TCRdb copy retains only in-frame clones and omits some. The table lists around 940,000 clones, approximately 80% of them singletons. The source material was memory CD4+ T cells sorted from blood. Subset defined: CD45RA-negative fraction. The receptors were gathered from a man aged 18 to 29 in good health.

The chain combines TRBV5-1 with TRBJ2-7, with 10 bases aligning to TRBD1. Germline V CDR1 and CDR2: SGHRS, YFSETQ. There are 14 residues in the CDR3. The junction had 1 base not matched to a gene; V was cut back by 3 bases and J by 1 base. The CDR3 DNA follows: TGCGCCAGCAGCTCGGACAGGGGGTCCTACGAGCAGTACTTC. Amino acids: CASSSDRGSYEQYF.

This clone has only a few counts. A read error may explain this, as a much larger clone is one base away. In the same sample, other DNA sequences code for this CDR3. The chain has TRBV2 and TRBJ1-1, with no clear D. CDR1 is SNHLY, CDR2 FYNNEI, per germline. The CDR3 has 11 amino acids. V was trimmed by 6 bases and J by 1 base, leaving 3 bases between them. Here the CDR3 DNA reads TGTGCCAGCAGCAGGAACACTGAAGCTTTCTTT. This translates into CASSRNTEAFF.

The chain couples TRBV23-1 to TRBJ2-7, with a possible D match to TRBD1 (6 bases). TRBV23-1 is placed among ORFs of uncertain function. V lost 8 bases, J lost 2 bases, and 19 bases lay in between. This CDR3 has 15 amino acids. The CDR3 nucleotides are TGCGCCAGCCTCAAGGGGGTACAGGTTACCTACGAGCAGTACTTC. Translated: CASLKGVQVTYEQYF.

This chain links TRBV7-2 with TRBJ2-2; 8 bases align to TRBD1. The ends lost 8 bases at V and 7 bases at J; junction bases unmatched: 9. CDR1 and CDR2 (germline): SGHTA, FQGNSA. This CDR3 contains 14 residues. CDR3 nucleotides: TGTGCCAGCTCGATTCAGGGGGCGATCGGGGAGCTGTTTTTT. Its translation is CASSIQGAIGELFF.

Ten or more counts support this clone. This chain links TRBV6-1 with TRBJ2-7; 7 bases line up with TRBD2. Unmatched junction bases numbered 10, after V lost 5 bases and J lost 3 bases. Germline CDR1 reads MNHNS; CDR2 reads SASEGT. This CDR3 comprises 15 residues. The CDR3 region has the DNA TGTGCCAGCAGTCTTTCGGCGGGAGCCAACTACGAGCAGTACTTC. Residues: CASSLSAGANYEQYF.

This chain links TRBV28 with TRBJ2-7; D may be TRBD1 (6 bases). CDR3 length: 15 amino acids. V lost 5 bases, J lost 7 bases, and 21 bases lay in between. Germline V gene data show CDR1 as MDHEN and CDR2 as SYDVKM. The CDR3: CASSGGHLNMGEQYF. The CDR3 DNA sequence: TGTGCCAGCAGTGGGGGACATCTCAACATGGGGGAGCAGTACTTC.

This clone has just a few counts. The rearrangement links TRBV5-4 to TRBJ2-7; TRBD1 matches 10 bases. Germline V gene lookup returns CDR1 SGHNT and CDR2 YYREEE (reference sequence). The junction had 5 bases not matched to a gene; V was cut back by 0 bases and J by 2 bases. The CDR3 is 16 amino acids. CDR3 amino acids: CASSLAGQGIPYEQYF. The CDR3 nucleotides read TGTGCCAGCAGCTTGGCGGGACAGGGGATCCCCTACGAGCAGTACTTC.

The chain combines TRBV28 with TRBJ1-5, with D maybe TRBD1 (5 bases). This CDR3 comprises 14 residues. Looked up from germline, CDR1 is MDHEN and CDR2 is SYDVKM. Trimming removed 8 bases at V and 2 bases at J, with 13 bases between. The CDR3 here is CASSGGEGNQPQHF. The CDR3 DNA sequence: TGTGCCAGCTCTGGAGGGGAGGGCAATCAGCCCCAGCATTTT.

For this clone: Other DNA sequences of this sample code for an identical CDR3. The V gene is TRBV7-2, the J gene TRBJ2-1; possibly TRBD2 for D (5 bases). Trimming took 3 bases from V and 4 from J, leaving 10 bases between them. Per germline, CDR1 SGHTA and CDR2 FQGNSA. This CDR3 region has 14 residues. The DNA for the CDR3 is TGTGCCAGCAGCTTGGGCGGGCTTTACAATGAGCAGTTCTTC. This gives the protein CASSLGGLYNEQFF.

The count of this clone is one. The J gene is TRBJ1-1, the V gene TRBV19, with D possibly matching TRBD1 (6 bases). Germline V gene sequence: CDR1 LNHDA, CDR2 SQIVND (reference sequence). The CDR3 has 14 amino acids. The ends were cut back, 5 bases at V and 3 bases at J, with 13 bases in the middle. CDR3 sequence reads: CASSYQGRDTEAFF. CDR3 in DNA: TGTGCCAGTAGTTACCAGGGGAGGGACACTGAAGCTTTCTTT.

The chain combines TRBV5-5 with TRBJ1-1, with D possibly matching TRBD1 (5 bases). The CDR3 has 14 amino acids. The V end lost 2 bases, the J end lost 0 bases, and 8 bases lay between the germline ends. Germline V CDR1 and CDR2: SGHKS, YYEKEE (reference sequence). This CDR3 is CASSFKGLNTEAFF. The CDR3 nucleotides are TGTGCCAGCAGCTTCAAGGGACTGAACACTGAAGCTTTCTTT. Combining the CDR3 with reference TRBV5-5 and TRBJ1-1 gives the whole variable domain DAGVTQSPTHLIKTRGQQVTLRCSPISGHKSVSWYQQVLGQGPQFIFQYYEKEERGRGNFPDRFSARQFPNYSSELNVNALLLGDSALYLCASSFKGLNTEAFFGQGTRLTVV.